The TCR beta chain under discussion was sequenced for a study of T cell responses to AZD1222 COVID-19 vaccine. Method: immunoSEQ multiplex PCR; TCRdb's copy keeps in-frame clones and lacks some. This table has about 130,000 clones, 80% to 95% appearing once. A word on this clone: What it recognizes is unknown.

Findings and limits, study-wide: Spike-specific TCR repertoires showed rising breadth and depth after two AZD1222 doses. Unmutated variant regions are reportedly the target of nearly half of TCRs that are spike-specific. Only a handful of people who got AZD1222 tested seropositive at baseline.

Trimming removed 4 bases from V and 0 bases from J, with 14 bases in between. From germline, CDR1 is SGDLS and CDR2 YYNGEE. The length of the CDR3 is 15 residues. The sequence derives from an adult in good health. The rearrangement uses TRBV9 and TRBJ2-7, with D perhaps TRBD1 (5 bases). The sequencing here drew on peripheral blood, taken on day 0 of AZD1222 vaccination. The CDR3 region has the DNA TGTGCCAGCAGCTCCCTTGAAAGGGGCTCCTACGAGCAGTACTTC. Protein product: CASSSLERGSYEQYF.